This T cell receptor (beta chain) comes out of a study of T cell changes during pregnancy in multiple sclerosis. The CDR3 contains 13 residues. V was trimmed by 5 bases and J by 0 bases, leaving 10 bases between them. Germline V lookup: CDR1 GTSNPN, CDR2 SVGIG (reference sequence). Sequencing used immunoSEQ multiplex PCR; TCRdb keeps in-frame clones, though not all of them. The top ten hold approximately 5.8% of the sample, which has 40,000 to 45,000 clones, 88% seen once. This clone was observed a handful of times. The specimen comprised CD8+ T cells from peripheral blood mononuclear cells, sampled after pregnancy. The sequence derives from a female donor in good health, enrolled as a control in a pregnancy study. V usage is TRBV30 and J usage is TRBJ1-1; D is unresolved. CDR3 sequence reads: CAWAGDMNTEAFF. The CDR3 DNA reads as TGTGCCTGGGCCGGGGATATGAACACTGAAGCTTTCTTT. Full variable domain (rest looked up from reference TRBV30 and TRBJ1-1): SQTIHQWPATLVQPVGSPLSLECTVEGTSNPNLYWYRQAAGRGLQLLFYSVGIGQISSEVPQNLSASRPQDRQFILSSKKLLLSDSGFYLCAWAGDMNTEAFFGQGTRLTVV.